The TCR beta chain described here comes from a study of T cell changes during pregnancy in multiple sclerosis. Sequencing was performed with immunoSEQ multiplex PCR; in TCRdb, only in-frame clones are kept and a portion is missing. The sample holds some 85,000 clones, 90% to 95% seen once. To note about this clone: Additional DNA sequences in this sample encode the identical CDR3.

Germline V CDR1 and CDR2: MNHEY, SVGAGI. V dropped 5 bases and J dropped 0; count of bases not matched to a gene: 3. CDR3 size: 14 residues. The clonotype comes from a female donor with multiple sclerosis, enrolled in a pregnancy study. Sequencing used peripheral blood, obtained in the third trimester of pregnancy. The chain couples TRBV6-5 to TRBJ2-7, with 8 bases lining up with TRBD1. CDR3 sequence reads: CASSGTGGSYEQYF. CDR3 DNA: TGTGCCAGCAGTGGTACAGGGGGCTCCTACGAGCAGTACTTC.